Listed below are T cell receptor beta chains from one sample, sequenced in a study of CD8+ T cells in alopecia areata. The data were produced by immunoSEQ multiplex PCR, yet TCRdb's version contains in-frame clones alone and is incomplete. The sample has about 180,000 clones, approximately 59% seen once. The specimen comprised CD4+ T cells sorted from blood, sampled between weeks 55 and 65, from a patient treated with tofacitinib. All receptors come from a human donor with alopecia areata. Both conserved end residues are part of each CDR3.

CDR3aa: CAWTPRGASYRQAFF
v_gene: TRBV30
j_gene: TRBJ1-1

CDR3aa: CASSGVRAGANVLTF
v_gene: TRBV7-9
j_gene: TRBJ2-6

CDR3aa: CASSLPSGYEQYF
v_gene: TRBV7-9
j_gene: TRBJ2-7

CDR3aa: CASSGWGEPNTEAFF
v_gene: TRBV5-1
j_gene: TRBJ1-1

CDR3aa: CASSQFDRSSYNSPLHF
v_gene: TRBV14
j_gene: TRBJ1-6

CDR3aa: CATSYFSGELFF
v_gene: TRBV10-3
j_gene: TRBJ2-2

CDR3aa: CASSVLQGWTGELFF
v_gene: TRBV2
j_gene: TRBJ2-2

CDR3aa: CAIRDRFEAFF
v_gene: TRBV10-3
j_gene: TRBJ1-1

CDR3aa: CASSVGRTPSYNEQFF
v_gene: TRBV9
j_gene: TRBJ2-1

CDR3aa: CATSRDWGPTSYEQYF
v_gene: TRBV15
j_gene: TRBJ2-7

CDR3aa: CSVEVYGLRGYYEQYF
v_gene: TRBV29-1
j_gene: TRBJ2-7

CDR3aa: CASSVAGEGQPQHF
v_gene: TRBV9
j_gene: TRBJ1-5

CDR3aa: CASSAGTGYYGYTF
v_gene: TRBV19
j_gene: TRBJ1-2

CDR3aa: CSADRGVGTEAFF
v_gene: TRBV29-1
j_gene: TRBJ1-1

CDR3aa: CASSAPDRGPEYQHF
v_gene: TRBV6-6
j_gene: TRBJ1-5

CDR3aa: CSVEDISGGGGNGYTF
v_gene: TRBV29-1
j_gene: TRBJ1-2

CDR3aa: CASSLLGTYGYTF
v_gene: TRBV28
j_gene: TRBJ1-2

CDR3aa: CAMTASGTDTQYF
v_gene: TRBV10-3
j_gene: TRBJ2-3

CDR3aa: CAGTLYNEQFF
v_gene: TRBV30
j_gene: TRBJ2-1

CDR3aa: CSVPPGDKEDYGYTF
v_gene: TRBV29-1
j_gene: TRBJ1-2

CDR3aa: CATRRNRGGNQPQHF
v_gene: TRBV15
j_gene: TRBJ1-5

CDR3aa: CSITGWGTDTQYF
v_gene: TRBV29-1
j_gene: TRBJ2-3

CDR3aa: CSARGTPGYTF
v_gene: TRBV20-1
j_gene: TRBJ1-2

CDR3aa: CATHSDRLRQETQYF
v_gene: TRBV15
j_gene: TRBJ2-5

CDR3aa: CASSLGQLNQPQHF
v_gene: TRBV19
j_gene: TRBJ1-5

CDR3aa: CASSLGDRPGGYTF
v_gene: TRBV5-1
j_gene: TRBJ1-2

CDR3aa: CASSLGDRFRETQYF
v_gene: TRBV7-2
j_gene: TRBJ2-5

CDR3aa: CASSIGTLRTGELFF
v_gene: TRBV19
j_gene: TRBJ2-2

CDR3aa: CASSLIGRLSGETQYF
v_gene: TRBV7-2
j_gene: TRBJ2-5

CDR3aa: CASSRGGSTGELFF
v_gene: TRBV5-1
j_gene: TRBJ2-2

CDR3aa: CASSFGSTETQYF
v_gene: TRBV7-3
j_gene: TRBJ2-5

CDR3aa: CAWSGGFGYTF
v_gene: TRBV30
j_gene: TRBJ1-2

CDR3aa: CASSPSQGGSPLHF
v_gene: TRBV28
j_gene: TRBJ1-6

CDR3aa: CASSHTTGKDTEAFF
v_gene: TRBV4-1
j_gene: TRBJ1-1

CDR3aa: CAWSVLSEQYF
v_gene: TRBV30
j_gene: TRBJ2-7

CDR3aa: CSVELRATNEKLFF
v_gene: TRBV29-1
j_gene: TRBJ1-4

CDR3aa: CSVVWGNQPQHF
v_gene: TRBV29-1
j_gene: TRBJ1-5

CDR3aa: CASSTRGDTTEAFF
v_gene: TRBV6-6
j_gene: TRBJ1-1

CDR3aa: CAWTPAVNQPQHF
v_gene: TRBV30
j_gene: TRBJ1-5

CDR3aa: CASSPGWAELNTEAFF
v_gene: TRBV7-2
j_gene: TRBJ1-1

CDR3aa: CASSVEGNYGYTF
v_gene: TRBV9
j_gene: TRBJ1-2

CDR3aa: CSAPRDGYTF
v_gene: TRBV20-1
j_gene: TRBJ1-2

CDR3aa: CATSREKGLNTEAFF
v_gene: TRBV15
j_gene: TRBJ1-1

CDR3aa: CASSSQVSPSTDTQYF
v_gene: TRBV5-1
j_gene: TRBJ2-3

CDR3aa: CASSLEIRGEQFF
v_gene: TRBV7-9
j_gene: TRBJ2-1